Listed below are T cell receptor beta chains from one sample, sequenced in a study of T cells after yellow fever vaccination. TCRdb ran MiXCR on the 5' RACE reads and lists one entry per CDR3 protein. Seen here are more than 300,000 distinct CDR3 sequences, roughly 6.8% observed once, and the top ten hold roughly 19%. The sample consisted of PBMCs, taken about 41 days after the first yellow fever vaccination. These receptors originate from a man in his late teens or twenties who received the YFV17D yellow fever vaccine. Each CDR3 is given with its conserved first and last residue. D genes are given only for firm matches. Expanded clones are given a class, and other clones once, few, many or no size at all.

J	size	D	V	CDR3	DNA
TRBJ1-2	many	TRBD1	TRBV12-3/TRBV12-4	CASSPGTGPYGYTF	TGTGCCAGCAGCCCCGGGACAGGGCCCTATGGCTACACCTTC
TRBJ2-5	many	TRBD2	TRBV15	CATSTGTSGGETQYF	TGTGCCACCAGCACTGGGACTAGCGGGGGGGAGACCCAGTACTTC
TRBJ2-2	.	TRBD1	TRBV18	CASSPTGAPSNTGELFF	TGTGCCAGCTCACCTACAGGGGCCCCCTCGAACACCGGGGAGCTGTTTTTT
TRBJ1-6	few	.	TRBV7-9	CASSSMGDSPLHF	TGTGCCAGCAGCTCAATGGGTGATTCACCCCTCCACTTT
TRBJ2-4	many	TRBD1	TRBV7-6	CASSDRDRDGNIQYF	TGTGCCAGCAGCGACCGGGACAGGGATGGGAACATTCAGTACTTC
TRBJ2-1	many	.	TRBV20-1	CSAATSLFYNEQFF	TGCAGTGCCGCAACTAGCCTTTTCTACAATGAGCAGTTCTTC
TRBJ2-1	few	TRBD2	TRBV20-1	CCATPGGAGGNYNEQFF	TGCTGTGCTACCCCCGGTGGTGCGGGGGGGAACTACAATGAGCAGTTCTTC
TRBJ2-5	.	TRBD2	TRBV20-1	CSATGTSEETQYF	TGCAGTGCTACCGGGACTAGCGAGGAGACCCAGTACTTC
TRBJ1-5	few	.	TRBV20-1	CSARAGNHQPQHF	TGCAGTGCTAGAGCCGGTAACCATCAGCCCCAGCATTTT
TRBJ1-6	few	.	TRBV9	CASSVEGGPDSPLHF	TGTGCCAGCAGCGTAGAAGGGGGGCCGGATTCACCCCTCCACTTT
TRBJ2-1	many	TRBD2	TRBV5-1	CASSFSGGRDNEQFF	TGCGCCAGCAGCTTTAGCGGGGGCCGGGACAATGAGCAGTTCTTC
TRBJ1-6	.	.	TRBV5-1	CASRTDGYSPLHF	TGCGCCAGCAGAACGGACGGATATTCACCCCTCCACTTT
TRBJ2-1	many	TRBD2	TRBV9	CASSPSGVAGYNEQFF	TGTGCCAGCAGCCCCTCCGGGGTAGCGGGCTACAATGAGCAGTTCTTC
TRBJ2-1	.	TRBD2	TRBV20-1	CSASGGAGEQFF	TGCAGTGCTAGCGGGGGGGCCGGAGAGCAGTTCTTC
TRBJ2-7	few	TRBD2	TRBV6-5	CASSYSRSGGPSSYEQYF	TGTGCCAGCAGTTACTCGAGGAGCGGGGGCCCGAGCTCCTACGAGCAGTACTTC
TRBJ2-1	.	TRBD2	TRBV6-1	CASRPRGDSYNEQFF	TGTGCCAGCAGGCCGCGGGGGGACTCCTACAATGAGCAGTTCTTC
TRBJ2-7	few	TRBD2	TRBV4-2	CASSQVGGGGGLYEQYF	TGTGCCAGCAGCCAAGTTGGGGGCGGCGGGGGGTTATACGAGCAGTACTTC
TRBJ2-7	few	TRBD2	TRBV20-1	CSARVAGAYEQYF	TGCAGTGCTAGGGTAGCGGGGGCCTACGAGCAGTACTTC
TRBJ2-5	many	.	TRBV6-2/TRBV6-3	CASRPGTGRKETQYF	TGTGCCAGCAGACCTGGGACCGGGCGGAAAGAGACCCAGTACTTC
TRBJ1-1	few	.	TRBV19	CASRIGPGANTEAFF	TGTGCCAGTCGCATAGGTCCAGGCGCGAACACTGAAGCTTTCTTT
TRBJ1-6	.	TRBD1	TRBV12-3/TRBV12-4	CASRTGQGSSPLHF	TGTGCCAGCAGAACGGGACAGGGAAGTTCACCCCTCCACTTT
TRBJ2-1	many	.	TRBV6-5	CASSYGAHEQFF	TGTGCCAGCAGTTACGGGGCGCATGAGCAGTTCTTC
TRBJ2-1	many	.	TRBV27	CASSPTGAYNEQFF	TGTGCCAGCAGTCCGACCGGAGCTTACAATGAGCAGTTCTTC
TRBJ2-1	few	.	TRBV2	CASKWGYEQFF	TGTGCCAGCAAGTGGGGCTATGAGCAGTTCTTC
TRBJ1-2	few	.	TRBV5-1	CASSLGAFYGYTF	TGCGCCAGCAGCTTGGGTGCGTTCTATGGCTACACCTTC
TRBJ2-7	.	.	TRBV18	CASSPPGLIYEQYF	TGTGCCAGCTCACCACCGGGACTGATCTACGAGCAGTACTTC
TRBJ2-2	.	.	TRBV10-3	CAISEGLRNTGELFF	TGTGCCATCAGTGAGGGGTTGAGGAACACCGGGGAGCTGTTTTTT
TRBJ1-6	few	.	TRBV12-3/TRBV12-4	CASSEGRLSSYNSPLHF	TGTGCCAGCAGTGAGGGACGCCTGAGCTCCTATAATTCACCCCTCCACTTT
TRBJ1-5	.	.	TRBV12-3/TRBV12-4	CASSFGTGASSVHF	.
TRBJ1-1	many	.	TRBV7-8	CASSLDRWDTEAFF	TGTGCCAGCAGCTTAGACAGGTGGGACACTGAAGCTTTCTTT
TRBJ1-5	many	TRBD1	TRBV5-1	CASSLQGADQPQHF	TGCGCCAGCAGCTTACAGGGGGCGGATCAGCCCCAGCATTTT
TRBJ2-1	.	.	TRBV3-1	CASSLKGPNEQFF	TGTGCCAGCAGCCTTAAAGGACCCAATGAGCAGTTCTTC
TRBJ2-7	.	.	TRBV6-1	CASSGGVLYEQYF	TGTGCCAGCAGTGGGGGGGTCCTCTACGAGCAGTACTTC
TRBJ1-4	.	.	TRBV3-1	CASSHLSGEKLFF	TGTGCCAGCAGCCACTTATCGGGTGAAAAACTGTTTTTT
TRBJ2-2	.	.	TRBV9	CASSVASTTAAGTGELFF	TGTGCCAGCAGCGTAGCCTCTACGACAGCCGCCGGCACCGGGGAGCTGTTTTTT
TRBJ2-3	.	.	TRBV4-2	CASSPTLSDTQYF	TGTGCCAGCAGCCCCACCCTTTCGGATACGCAGTATTTT
TRBJ1-2	many	TRBD1	TRBV18	CASSPGQGLANYGYTF	TGTGCCAGCTCACCCGGACAGGGATTAGCTAACTATGGCTACACCTTC
TRBJ1-1	few	.	TRBV28	CASIQGRTEAFF	TGTGCCAGCATTCAGGGGAGAACTGAAGCTTTCTTT
TRBJ2-5	.	TRBD1	TRBV23-1	CASRNWPGQGDSTETQYF	TGCGCCAGCAGGAATTGGCCGGGACAGGGAGACTCAACTGAGACCCAGTACTTC
TRBJ1-3	few	.	TRBV24-1	CATSDYLGNTIYF	TGTGCCACCAGTGATTACCTTGGAAACACCATATATTTT
TRBJ2-1	few	TRBD1	TRBV25-1	CASSVGGQRNEQFF	TGTGCCAGCAGCGTAGGGGGACAGAGGAATGAGCAGTTCTTC
TRBJ2-1	few	TRBD1	TRBV29-1	CSGDRDGLNEQFF	TGCAGCGGGGACAGGGACGGATTAAATGAGCAGTTCTTC
TRBJ1-2	few	.	TRBV29-1	CSVETQEGGYTF	TGCAGCGTTGAGACGCAGGAAGGAGGCTACACCTTC
TRBJ1-2	.	.	TRBV30	CAWSVLQVGYTF	TGTGCCTGGAGTGTACTACAGGTTGGCTACACCTTC
TRBJ2-1	.	.	TRBV19	CASMWGQEQFF	TGTGCCAGTATGTGGGGGCAGGAGCAGTTCTTC